The table lists the clone carrying this T cell receptor (beta chain) with a few counts. Antigen unknown. This specimen comes from a study of naive and memory T cell subsets. Findings and caveats of the study: Far more TCRs reportedly came from tuberculin skin test site biopsies.

Sample treatment: skin biopsy from PPD injection site in Mantoux-positive individual. TCR cDNA received a 3' ligated oligonucleotide that carried a UMI. Individuals with a positive Mantoux test gave biopsies from PPD-injected skin. Four PCR rounds used nested alpha and beta constant region primers plus the SP2 primer. Reverse transcription of blood and skin TCR RNA was primed at alpha and beta constant regions. TCRdb processed the UMI-ligation and nested PCR reads anew with MiXCR; each CDR3 protein has one entry. The table has 25,000 to 35,000 distinct CDR3 sequences, 5.5% to 7.5% seen once. The receptor's source is an adult in good health. The material was skin, obtained from a tuberculin skin test site.

This chain's CDR3 is CSEYSGNYGYTF. The CDR3 bases are TGCAGCGAATATTCCGGGAACTATGGCTACACCTTC. This chain links TRBV29-1 with TRBJ1-2; D ambiguous. Germline V gene lookup returns CDR1 SQVTM and CDR2 ANQGSEA. Trimming stripped 7 bases from V and 2 bases from J, with 11 bases between. The CDR3 has 12 amino acids.